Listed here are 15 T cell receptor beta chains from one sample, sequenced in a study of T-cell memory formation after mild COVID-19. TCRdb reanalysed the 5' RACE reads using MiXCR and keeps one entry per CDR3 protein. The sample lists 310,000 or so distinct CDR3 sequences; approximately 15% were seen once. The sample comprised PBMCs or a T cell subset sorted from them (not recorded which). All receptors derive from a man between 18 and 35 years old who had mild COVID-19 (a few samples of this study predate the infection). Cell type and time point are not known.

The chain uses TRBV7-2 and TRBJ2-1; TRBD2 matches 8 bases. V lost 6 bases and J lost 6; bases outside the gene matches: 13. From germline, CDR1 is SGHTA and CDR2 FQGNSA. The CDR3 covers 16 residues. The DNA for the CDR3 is TGTGCCAGCAGTGGGACGGGGGGGCCGTACGGCAATGAGCAGTTCTTC. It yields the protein CASSGTGGPYGNEQFF. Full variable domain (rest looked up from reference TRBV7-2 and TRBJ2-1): GAGVSQSPSNKVTEKGKDVELRCDPISGHTALYWYRQSLGQGLEFLIYFQGNSAPDKSGLPSDRFSAERTGGSVSTLTIQRTQQEDSAVYLCASSGTGGPYGNEQFFGPGTRLTVL.

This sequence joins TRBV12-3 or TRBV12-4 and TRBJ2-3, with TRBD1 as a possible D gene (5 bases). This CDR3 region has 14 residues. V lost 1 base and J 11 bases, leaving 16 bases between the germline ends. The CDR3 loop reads CASSLGLEGVWQYF. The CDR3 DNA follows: TGTGCCAGCAGTTTAGGGCTCGAAGGGGTCTGGCAGTATTTT.

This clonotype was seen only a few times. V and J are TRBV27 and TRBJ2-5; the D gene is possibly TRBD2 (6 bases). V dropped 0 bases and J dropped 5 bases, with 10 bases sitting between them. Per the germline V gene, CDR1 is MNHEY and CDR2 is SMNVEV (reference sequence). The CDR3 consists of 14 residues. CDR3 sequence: CASSLSWGEETQYF. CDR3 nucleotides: TGTGCCAGCAGTTTATCGTGGGGGGAGGAGACCCAGTACTTC.

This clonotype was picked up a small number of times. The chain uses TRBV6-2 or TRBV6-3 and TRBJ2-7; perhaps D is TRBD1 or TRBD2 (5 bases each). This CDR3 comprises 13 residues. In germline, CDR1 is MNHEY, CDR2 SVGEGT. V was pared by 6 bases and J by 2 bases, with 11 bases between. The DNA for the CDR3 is TGTGCCAGCAGCCGGGGACGTACCTACGAGCAGTACTTC. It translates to CASSRGRTYEQYF.

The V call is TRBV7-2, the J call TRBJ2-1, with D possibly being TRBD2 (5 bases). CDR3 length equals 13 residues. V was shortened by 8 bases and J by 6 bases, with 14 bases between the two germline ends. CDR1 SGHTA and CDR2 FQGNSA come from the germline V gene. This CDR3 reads CASGERFGNEQFF. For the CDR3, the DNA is TGTGCCAGCGGGGAGAGATTTGGCAATGAGCAGTTCTTC.

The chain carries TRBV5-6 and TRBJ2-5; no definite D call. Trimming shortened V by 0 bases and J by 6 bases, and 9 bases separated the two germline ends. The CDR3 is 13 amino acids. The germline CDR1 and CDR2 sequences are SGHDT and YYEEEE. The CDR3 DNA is TGTGCCAGCAGCTTGGGACTTCTTCAGACCCAGTACTTC. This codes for CASSLGLLQTQYF.

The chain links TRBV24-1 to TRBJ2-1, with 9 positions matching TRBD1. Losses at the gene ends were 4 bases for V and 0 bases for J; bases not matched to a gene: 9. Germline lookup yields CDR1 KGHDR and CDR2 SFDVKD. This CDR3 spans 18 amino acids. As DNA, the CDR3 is TGTGCCACCAGTGACCTTCCACAGGGGGCAAGCTCCTACAATGAGCAGTTCTTC. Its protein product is CATSDLPQGASSYNEQFF.

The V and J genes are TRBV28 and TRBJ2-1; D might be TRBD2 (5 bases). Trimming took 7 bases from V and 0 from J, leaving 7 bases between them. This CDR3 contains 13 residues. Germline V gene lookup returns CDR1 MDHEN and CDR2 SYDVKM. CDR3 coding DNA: TGTGCCAGCACACGGGACTCCTACAATGAGCAGTTCTTC. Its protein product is CASTRDSYNEQFF.

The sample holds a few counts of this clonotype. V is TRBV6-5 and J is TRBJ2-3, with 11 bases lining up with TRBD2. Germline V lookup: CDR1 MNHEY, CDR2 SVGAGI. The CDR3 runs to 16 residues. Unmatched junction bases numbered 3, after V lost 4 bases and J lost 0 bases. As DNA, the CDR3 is TGTGCCAGCAGTTCGGGACTAGCGGCTAGCACAGATACGCAGTATTTT. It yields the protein CASSSGLAASTDTQYF.

The CDR3 sequence is CASSQTTTETQYF. Here the CDR3 DNA reads TGTGCCAGCAGCCAAACCACTACAGAGACCCAGTACTTC. The chain uses TRBV3-1 and TRBJ2-5; D unresolved. There are 13 residues in the CDR3. The V gene lost 2 bases and the J gene lost 4 bases, with 8 bases spanning the gap. The germline V gene encodes CDR1 LGHDT and CDR2 YNNKEL (reference sequence).

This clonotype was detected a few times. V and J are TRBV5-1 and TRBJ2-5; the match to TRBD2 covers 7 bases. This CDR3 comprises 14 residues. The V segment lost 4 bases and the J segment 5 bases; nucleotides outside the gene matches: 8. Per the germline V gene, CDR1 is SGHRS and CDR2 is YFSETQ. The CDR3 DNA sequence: TGCGCCAGCAGCCCGGGGGACTACGGGGAGACCCAGTACTTC. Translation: CASSPGDYGETQYF.

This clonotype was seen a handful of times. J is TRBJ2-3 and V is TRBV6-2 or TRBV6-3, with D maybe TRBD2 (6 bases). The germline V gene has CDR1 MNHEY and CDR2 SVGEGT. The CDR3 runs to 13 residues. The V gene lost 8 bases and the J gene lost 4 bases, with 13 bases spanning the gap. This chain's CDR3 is CASSDYRSDTQYF. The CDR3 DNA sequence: TGTGCCAGCTCGGACTACCGCTCAGATACGCAGTATTTT.

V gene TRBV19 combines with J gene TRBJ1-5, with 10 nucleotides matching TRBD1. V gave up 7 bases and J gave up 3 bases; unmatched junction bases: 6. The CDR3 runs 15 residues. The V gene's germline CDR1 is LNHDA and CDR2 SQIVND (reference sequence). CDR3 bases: TGTGCCAGTACCCCGGGACAGGGGTACAATCAGCCCCAGCATTTT. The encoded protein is CASTPGQGYNQPQHF.

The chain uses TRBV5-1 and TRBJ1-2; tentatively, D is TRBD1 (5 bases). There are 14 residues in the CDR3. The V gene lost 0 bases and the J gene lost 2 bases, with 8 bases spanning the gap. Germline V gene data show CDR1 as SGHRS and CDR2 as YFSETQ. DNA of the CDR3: TGCGCCAGCAGCTTGGACAGGTCCAACTATGGCTACACCTTC. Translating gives CASSLDRSNYGYTF.

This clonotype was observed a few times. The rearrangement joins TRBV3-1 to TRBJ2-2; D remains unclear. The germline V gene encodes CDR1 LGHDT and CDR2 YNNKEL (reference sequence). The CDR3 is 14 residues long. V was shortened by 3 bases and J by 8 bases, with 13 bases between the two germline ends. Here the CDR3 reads CASSQIPGPGELFF. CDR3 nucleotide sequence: TGTGCCAGCAGCCAGATCCCCGGTCCGGGGGAGCTGTTTTTT.